This is a list of T cell receptor beta chains from one sample in a study of T cells after yellow fever vaccination. TCRdb reprocessed the 5' RACE reads via MiXCR and lists one record per CDR3 protein. Altogether about 340,000 distinct CDR3 sequences are present, roughly 9.4% being singletons, with the ten largest covering under 20%. The sequences come from PBMCs, collected on the day of the first yellow fever vaccination. These receptors were collected from a man aged 18 to 30 who received the YFV17D yellow fever vaccine. The CDR3 runs from the conserved cysteine through the conserved F or W. D genes are given only for firm matches. Part of the rows lack a size; the others show once, few, many or a class for expanded clones.

abundance	d_gene	v_gene	j_gene	CDR3aa	CDR3nt
many	NA	TRBV4-3	TRBJ1-5	CASSQGGQPHQPQHF	TGCGCCAGCAGCCAAGGGGGCCAGCCCCATCAGCCCCAGCATTTT
many	TRBD2	TRBV5-1	TRBJ2-3	CASSAREGRALMNTQYF	TGCGCCAGCAGCGCCAGGGAGGGGAGGGCCCTCATGAATACGCAGTATTTT
NA	TRBD1	TRBV28	TRBJ1-5	CASSSPQGARSQPQHF	TGTGCCAGCAGTTCACCACAGGGGGCTCGGTCTCAGCCCCAGCATTTT
NA	NA	TRBV10-3	TRBJ1-1	CAIGDIMNTEAFF	TGTGCCATCGGGGACATCATGAACACTGAAGCTTTCTTT
few	NA	TRBV4-2	TRBJ2-1	CASSREAPEGEQFF	TGTGCCAGCAGCCGCGAAGCCCCGGAGGGTGAGCAGTTCTTC
NA	NA	TRBV24-1	TRBJ2-1	CATGQSNEQFF	TGTGCCACCGGACAGTCCAATGAGCAGTTCTTC
NA	NA	TRBV6-5	TRBJ1-1	CASSYNADTEAFF	TGTGCCAGCAGTTACAATGCAGACACTGAAGCTTTCTTT
many	NA	TRBV18	TRBJ2-2	CASSPQGNTGELFF	TGTGCCAGCTCACCGCAGGGGAACACCGGGGAGCTGTTTTTT
NA	TRBD1	TRBV5-1	TRBJ1-1	CASSLWPQGAGDTEAFF	TGCGCCAGCAGCCTTTGGCCACAGGGGGCCGGCGACACTGAAGCTTTCTTT
few	NA	TRBV6-2/TRBV6-3	TRBJ2-5	CASSFAGFVTAETQYF	TGTGCCAGCAGCTTCGCTGGTTTCGTGACGGCGGAGACCCAGTACTTC
many	NA	TRBV5-4	TRBJ1-1	CASSWGPNEAFF	TGTGCCAGCAGCTGGGGACCGAATGAAGCTTTCTTT
NA	TRBD2	TRBV25-1	TRBJ2-3	CASRAAGGHTDTQYF	TGTGCCAGCAGGGCGGCGGGGGGGCATACAGATACGCAGTATTTT
NA	TRBD2	TRBV6-1	TRBJ2-3	CASRPLAGGWIDTQYF	TGTGCCAGCAGACCACTAGCGGGGGGGTGGATAGATACGCAGTATTTT
many	TRBD2	TRBV6-1	TRBJ2-2	CASRSLAGYTGELFF	TGTGCCAGCAGGAGTCTAGCGGGATACACCGGGGAGCTGTTTTTT
few	NA	TRBV3-1	TRBJ1-2	CASSRGISEANYGYTF	TGTGCCAGCAGCCGAGGGATCTCGGAGGCTAACTATGGCTACACCTTC
NA	NA	TRBV20-1	TRBJ2-1	CSAREYGPNEQFF	TGCAGTGCTAGAGAATATGGCCCAAATGAGCAGTTCTTC
NA	NA	TRBV7-8	TRBJ2-2	CASSYVMAGSTGELFF	TGTGCCAGCAGCTACGTCATGGCGGGGAGCACCGGGGAGCTGTTTTTT
NA	NA	TRBV10-3	TRBJ1-1	CAISDGGGSEAFF	TGTGCCATCAGTGACGGTGGAGGGTCTGAAGCTTTCTTT
few	TRBD2	TRBV10-3	TRBJ2-1	CAGALAGGPRNEQFF	TGTGCCGGGGCCCTAGCGGGGGGGCCTAGGAATGAGCAGTTCTTC
few	NA	TRBV15	TRBJ2-1	CATRGGGFGINEQFF	TGTGCCACCAGGGGGGGCGGTTTTGGGATCAATGAGCAGTTCTTC
NA	NA	TRBV6-1	TRBJ1-2	CASRQIDRKQGYTF	TGTGCCAGCAGACAGATTGACAGAAAACAGGGCTACACCTTC
many	TRBD2	TRBV4-3	TRBJ2-3	CASSQDLKSGVSTDTQYF	TGCGCCAGCAGCCAGGATCTCAAAAGCGGGGTTAGCACAGATACGCAGTATTTT
many	TRBD2	TRBV20-1	TRBJ2-3	CSANGLAGAMQNTQYF	TGCAGTGCAAACGGACTAGCGGGGGCCATGCAGAATACGCAGTATTTT
many	TRBD2	TRBV5-1	TRBJ2-3	CACASGGRTDTQYF	TGCGCCTGCGCTAGCGGGGGCCGCACAGATACGCAGTATTTT
many	NA	TRBV29-1	TRBJ2-3	CSVDNRASTDTQYF	TGCAGCGTTGATAACAGGGCTAGCACAGATACGCAGTATTTT
many	NA	TRBV5-1	TRBJ2-3	CASSWTPVTDTQYF	TGCGCCAGCAGCTGGACTCCTGTCACAGATACGCAGTATTTT
NA	NA	TRBV4-3	TRBJ2-5	CASPSGQGGEETQYF	TGCGCCAGCCCGAGCGGGCAGGGGGGGGAAGAGACCCAGTACTTC
many	NA	TRBV20-1	TRBJ2-3	CSALAPGTDTQYF	TGCAGTGCACTCGCCCCTGGCACAGATACGCAGTATTTT
few	NA	TRBV5-5	TRBJ2-1	CASSLMVSVRGEQFF	TGTGCCAGCAGCTTGATGGTGTCCGTCCGGGGTGAGCAGTTCTTC
NA	NA	TRBV28	TRBJ2-5	CASSLLRQSETQYF	TGTGCCAGCAGTTTATTGAGGCAGAGCGAGACCCAGTACTTC
NA	TRBD1	TRBV3-1	TRBJ2-2	CASSSGTGPGELFF	TGTGCCAGCAGCTCCGGGACAGGGCCCGGGGAGCTGTTTTTT
NA	NA	TRBV5-4	TRBJ2-1	CASSLYGTYNEQFF	TGTGCCAGCAGCTTGTACGGGACCTACAATGAGCAGTTCTTC
NA	NA	TRBV20-1	TRBJ1-5	CSALKTGSPPDQPQHF	TGCAGTGCCCTAAAAACAGGCTCCCCCCCGGATCAGCCCCAGCATTTT
few	TRBD1	TRBV6-5	TRBJ2-5	CASSFTGQGNAETQYF	TGTGCCAGCAGTTTCACGGGACAGGGTAACGCAGAGACCCAGTACTTC
NA	TRBD1	TRBV11-2	TRBJ2-3	CASSLETGVRDTQYF	TGTGCCAGCAGCTTAGAGACAGGGGTGAGGGATACGCAGTATTTT
few	TRBD2	TRBV10-3	TRBJ2-1	CAIMETSGGDNEQFF	TGTGCCATCATGGAGACTAGCGGGGGAGACAATGAGCAGTTCTTC
few	NA	TRBV12-3/TRBV12-4	TRBJ1-1	CASSLGLVGTEAFF	TGTGCCAGCAGTTTGGGGCTGGTCGGCACTGAAGCTTTCTTT
NA	TRBD1	TRBV3-1	TRBJ2-1	CASSQDPPGPGTGGNEQFF	TGTGCCAGCAGCCAAGATCCCCCGGGCCCCGGGACAGGGGGCAATGAGCAGTTCTTC
few	NA	TRBV9	TRBJ2-3	CASSVGMDTQYF	TGTGCCAGCAGCGTAGGGATGGATACGCAGTATTTT
few	TRBD2	TRBV20-1	TRBJ2-7	CSASASLAGKVEQYF	TGCAGTGCTAGTGCGTCACTAGCGGGGAAGGTCGAGCAGTACTTC
many	TRBD2	TRBV7-9	TRBJ2-3	CASSSKSSGSIDTQYF	TGTGCCAGCAGCTCTAAGTCTAGCGGGTCGATAGATACGCAGTATTTT
NA	TRBD1	TRBV15	TRBJ2-3	CATSTTGETTDTQYF	TGTGCCACCAGTACCACAGGGGAGACCACAGATACGCAGTATTTT
few	NA	TRBV5-6	TRBJ2-4	CASSPWGVTNIQYF	TGTGCCAGCAGCCCATGGGGGGTTACAAACATTCAGTACTTC
few	TRBD1	TRBV20-1	TRBJ1-5	CSAGDSYSNQPQHF	TGCAGTGCCGGGGACAGTTATAGCAATCAGCCCCAGCATTTT
NA	NA	TRBV10-3	TRBJ1-6	CAITGEGNSPLHF	TGTGCCATCACGGGGGAGGGTAATTCACCCCTCCACTTT
few	TRBD1	TRBV5-1	TRBJ1-1	CASSSRDRGHEAFF	TGCGCCAGCAGTTCCCGGGACAGGGGGCATGAAGCTTTCTTT
few	NA	TRBV7-3	TRBJ2-2	CASSSVGGRTTGELFF	TGTGCCAGCAGCTCAGTCGGGGGGCGAACAACCGGGGAGCTGTTTTTT
NA	NA	TRBV2	TRBJ2-3	CASLPLGTDTQYF	TGTGCCAGCCTACCCCTGGGCACAGATACGCAGTATTTT
few	NA	TRBV7-2	TRBJ1-2	CASSLDRTGYTF	TGTGCCAGCAGCTTGGATAGGACCGGCTACACCTTC
NA	NA	TRBV5-1	TRBJ1-6	CASSLAVSYNSPLHF	TGCGCCAGCAGCTTGGCAGTCTCCTATAATTCACCCCTCCACTTT
few	TRBD2	TRBV20-1	TRBJ2-1	CSAILADPSYNEQFF	TGCAGTGCCATACTAGCGGACCCCTCCTACAATGAGCAGTTCTTC
NA	NA	TRBV12-3/TRBV12-4	TRBJ1-6	CASSFWGRRPLHF	TGTGCCAGCAGTTTCTGGGGGCGACGGCCCCTCCACTTT